Listed below are T cell receptor beta chains from one sample, sequenced in a study of a mutant IDH1 vaccine in newly diagnosed glioma. Assay: immunoSEQ multiplex PCR; the TCRdb copy retains only in-frame clones and omits some. In the table there are around 64,000 clones, around 83% of which are singletons. The starting material was peripheral blood mononuclear cells (PBMCs), obtained from a glioma patient treated with radiotherapy, temozolomide or both. The receptor set was obtained from a woman aged 18-35 years with glioma. Some clones in this sample may be carry-over from other donors' samples. Both conserved end residues are part of each CDR3. Not all rows give a size; the values are once, few, many and, for expanded clones, a class.

TRBJ2-4	-	TRBV29-1	CSVEGPKNIQYF
TRBJ2-7	-	TRBV18	CASSPGLAAIRTYEQYF
TRBJ2-7	-	TRBV6-1	CASSDTGPYEQYF
TRBJ1-2	once	TRBV7-9	CASSSLTGGPPRGGYTF
TRBJ1-6	few	TRBV5-6	CASSSGLGNSPLHF
TRBJ2-7	-	TRBV19	CASSRPGQGFEQYF
TRBJ1-6	once	TRBV9	CASSVGPTTRNSPLHF
TRBJ2-3	-	TRBV9	CASAGGPTDTQYF
TRBJ1-2	-	TRBV4-3	CASSQETNWGYYTF
TRBJ1-2	-	TRBV27	CASSPFGGGPGYTF
TRBJ1-2	-	TRBV5-1	CASSYDRGGGYTF
TRBJ2-2	-	TRBV5-4	CASSLSGVGTGELFF
TRBJ2-1	-	TRBV4-1	CASSQSTGASYNEQFF
TRBJ1-1	-	TRBV21-1	CASSNGDRESDTEAFF
TRBJ2-7	-	TRBV29-1	CSVEVRTASYEQYF
TRBJ2-1	-	TRBV10-3	CAISWSWAGGSNEQFF
TRBJ1-3	-	TRBV11-2	CASSVNTGLGNTIYF
TRBJ2-7	-	TRBV5-1	CASSLGLDYEQYF
TRBJ2-1	once	TRBV6-4	CASSAKTSGSNEQFF
TRBJ2-7	-	TRBV14	CASSQAVAYEQYF
TRBJ1-2	-	TRBV2	CASSEAQGDYGYTF
TRBJ1-2	-	TRBV15	CATSRGRVGYGYTF
TRBJ2-2	-	TRBV7-7	CASSSDRQREELFF
TRBJ2-2	-	TRBV11-3	CASSLTLSFGPTNTGELFF
TRBJ2-4	-	TRBV29-1	CSATSQAKNIQYF
TRBJ1-4	-	TRBV15	CATSVNREEEEKLFF
TRBJ1-2	-	TRBV6-5	CASRRQGSNYGYTF
TRBJ2-7	-	TRBV11-3	CASSKGQGGSEQYF
TRBJ1-2	-	TRBV10-3	CAISESKGQAPYGYTF
TRBJ2-7	-	TRBV28	CASRPGGPYEQYF
TRBJ2-1	-	TRBV6-6	CASSDERGTEQFF
TRBJ1-3	few	TRBV7-2	CASSALAGTTIYF
TRBJ1-1	few	TRBV27	CASSGGLNTEAFF
TRBJ2-1	-	TRBV29-1	CSVPLWTSGNNEQFF
TRBJ1-2	few	TRBV11-2	CASSLESDNYGYTF
TRBJ1-1	few	TRBV29-1	CSAGLKTGNTEAFF
TRBJ1-1	-	TRBV19	CASSRTGTYTEAFF
TRBJ1-1	-	TRBV11-3	CASSFLGTGGVSTEAFF
TRBJ1-1	-	TRBV5-1	CASSLDRPGERAFF
TRBJ1-3	-	TRBV30	CAWSLPPPGISGNTIYF